This TCR beta chain derives from a study of cytomegalovirus exposure and HLA in healthy donors. Study context: Among the approximately 400 donors who were genotyped, approximately 84% fell in the genetic ancestry cluster that is associated with self-reported Caucasian donors. Study-wide findings and caveats: Among immune exposure information, only CMV serostatus was available. A classifier reportedly called cytomegalovirus status with high sensitivity and specificity.

13 Jbeta primers and 60 Vbeta primers were used for the PCR. This table comes from immunoSEQ multiplex PCR, and its TCRdb copy is limited to in-frame clones, with some not included. The table has around 61,000 clones, about two thirds seen once. Everyone who donated was a healthy bone marrow donor. J was trimmed by 6 bases and V by 3 bases; bases with no gene match: 11. CDR3 size: 16 residues. Looked up from germline, CDR1 is SGHRS and CDR2 is YFSETQ. This clone came up a few times. Its specificity is not known. The receptor's source is a man between 40 and 49 years old in good health and CMV-seropositive. This chain joins TRBV5-1 and TRBJ2-2; 7 nucleotides agree with TRBD2. The sequenced sample consisted of PBMCs. The CDR3 bases are TGCGCCAGCAGCTCGGGGTATGGTAGCGGGTCCGGGGAGCTGTTTTTT. It encodes CASSSGYGSGSGELFF.